The 14 T cell receptor beta chains below come from one sample, sequenced in a study of T cell responses to AZD1222 COVID-19 vaccine. Only in-frame clones appear in the TCRdb table, and some are missing; sequencing was by immunoSEQ multiplex PCR. There are 150,000 to 200,000 clones in the sample; 90% to 95% occur only once, and about 9.2% lies in the top ten. The sample in question was peripheral blood, obtained on day 0 of AZD1222 vaccination. Source of these receptors: an adult in good health.

The rearrangement joins TRBV27 to TRBJ2-7, with 9 bases aligning to TRBD2. V lost 5 bases, J lost 2 bases, and 4 bases stayed unmatched. The CDR3 has 14 residues. CDR1 and CDR2 from the germline V gene are MNHEY and SMNVEV (reference sequence). DNA of the CDR3: TGTGCCAGCAGTCCCATAGCGGGGGCCTACGAGCAGTACTTC. Translation: CASSPIAGAYEQYF.

The chain's CDR3 is CASSLMPGSLYEQYF. The CDR3 DNA sequence: TGTGCCAGCAGTTTAATGCCCGGTTCTCTTTACGAGCAGTACTTC. The chain carries TRBV27 and TRBJ2-7; D not certain. This CDR3 has 15 amino acids. In germline, CDR1 is MNHEY, CDR2 SMNVEV (reference sequence). Trimming stripped 2 bases from V and 4 bases from J, with 15 bases between.

V and J are TRBV9 and TRBJ1-2; 8 bases map to TRBD1. The CDR3 loop spans 13 amino acids. Germline values: CDR1 SGDLS, CDR2 YYNGEE. The V segment lost 7 bases and the J segment 4 bases; nucleotides outside the gene matches: 6. The CDR3 DNA reads TGTGCCAGCGGCCAGGGGGCCGGCTATGGCTACACCTTC. This sequence encodes CASGQGAGYGYTF.

The rearrangement links TRBV30 to TRBJ1-2, with 7 bases matching TRBD1. The germline V gene has CDR1 GTSNPN and CDR2 SVGIG (reference sequence). Trimming at V came to 5 bases and at J to 3 bases, leaving 3 bases not matched to a gene. The CDR3 contains 12 residues. As DNA, the CDR3 is TGTGCCTGGGGAGACAGGGACTATGGCTACACCTTC. This sequence encodes CAWGDRDYGYTF.

The chain carries TRBV5-8 and TRBJ2-3; 7 nucleotides agree with TRBD1. The CDR3 runs to 16 residues. Trimming removed 0 bases from V and 4 bases from J; junction bases left unmatched: 8. The germline gives CDR1 SGHTS, CDR2 YDEGEE. As DNA, the CDR3 is TGTGCCAGCAGCTTGGAGATTTTGACAGGGCCAGATACGCAGTATTTT. Its protein product is CASSLEILTGPDTQYF.

The chain couples TRBV11-2 to TRBJ1-1, with D hard to call. This CDR3 has 13 residues. V was cut by 4 bases and J by 4 bases, with 10 bases left in between. Germline V gives CDR1 SGHAT, CDR2 FQNNGV. The CDR3, as DNA: TGTGCCAGCAGCTACCGGTGGGGCACTGAAGCTTTCTTT. This gives the protein CASSYRWGTEAFF.

The chain employs TRBV23-1 and TRBJ1-1; TRBD1 aligns across 7 bases. TRBV23-1 is annotated as an ORF whose role is uncertain. Trimming removed 3 bases from V and 4 bases from J; junction bases left unmatched: 5. This CDR3 has 14 amino acids. CDR3 nucleotide sequence: TGCGCCAGCAGTCACCACGGACAGGTCACTGAAGCTTTCTTT. This translates into CASSHHGQVTEAFF.

The V gene is TRBV11-2, the J gene TRBJ2-3; 10 nucleotides agree with TRBD2. The CDR3 is 16 residues long. The junction had 8 bases not matched to a gene; V was cut back by 5 bases and J by 3 bases. Germline V CDR1 and CDR2: SGHAT, FQNNGV. CDR3 loop: CASSQIKRGGTDTQYF. CDR3 nucleotide sequence: TGTGCCAGCAGCCAAATCAAGCGGGGGGGAACAGATACGCAGTATTTT.

The chain combines TRBV12-3 or TRBV12-4 with TRBJ2-7, with a possible D match to TRBD1 (5 bases). The CDR3 covers 13 residues. The ends were cut back, 4 bases at V and 2 bases at J, with 9 bases in the middle. The CDR3, as DNA: TGTGCCAGCAGTTCAGGGCGAACCTACGAGCAGTACTTC. It yields the protein CASSSGRTYEQYF.

The CDR3 DNA reads as TGTGCCAGCAGTGATGGATCCTACGAGCAGTACTTC. Translation: CASSDGSYEQYF. The chain recombines TRBV6-1 with TRBJ2-7; D gene unclear. V was pared by 3 bases and J by 1 base, with 4 bases between. This CDR3 has 12 amino acids. The germline gives CDR1 MNHNS, CDR2 SASEGT.

The CDR3 nucleotides are TGCAGCGTTGCGGACAGAAACCTTGGAAACACCATATATTTT. Translated: CSVADRNLGNTIYF. V and J are TRBV29-1 and TRBJ1-3, with D maybe TRBD1 (6 bases). V lost 4 bases, J lost 3 bases, and 13 bases lay in between. The germline V gene encodes CDR1 SQVTM and CDR2 ANQGSEA. The CDR3 is made up of 14 amino acids.

This chain joins TRBV5-1 and TRBJ2-7; TRBD2 matches at 12 bases. Germline V gives CDR1 SGHRS, CDR2 YFSETQ. The CDR3 is made up of 13 amino acids. With 6 bases clipped from V and 6 bases from J, the junction kept 4 bases outside the gene matches. CDR3 residues: CASNLAGGPEQYF. For the CDR3, the DNA is TGCGCCAGCAATCTAGCGGGAGGGCCCGAGCAGTACTTC.

The J gene is TRBJ1-1, the V gene TRBV19, with 7 nucleotides matching TRBD1. Germline assignment: CDR1 LNHDA and CDR2 SQIVND (reference sequence). The length of the CDR3 is 13 residues. V was clipped by 8 bases and J by 2 bases; unmatched bases: 5. CDR3 DNA: TGTGCCAGTTTCAGGACAGGCAACACTGAAGCTTTCTTT. Amino acids: CASFRTGNTEAFF.

The chain carries TRBV5-1 and TRBJ2-1; TRBD2 aligns across 14 bases. With V trimmed by 4 bases and J by 8 bases, 8 bases remained unmatched. Per germline, CDR1 SGHRS and CDR2 YFSETQ. CDR3 length: 16 amino acids. This CDR3 reads CASSPGGTSGSDEQFF. For the CDR3, the DNA is TGCGCCAGCAGCCCCGGGGGGACTAGCGGGAGCGATGAGCAGTTCTTC. The full variable domain, completed using reference TRBV5-1 and TRBJ2-1, is KAGVTQTPRYLIKTRGQQVTLSCSPISGHRSVSWYQQTPGQGLQFLFEYFSETQRNKGNFPGRFSGRQFSNSRSEMNVSTLELGDSALYLCASSPGGTSGSDEQFFGPGTRLTVL.